This is a list of T cell receptor beta chains from one sample in a study of OX40 agonist ivuxolimab in advanced cancers. Assay used: immunoSEQ multiplex PCR; TCRdb lists only in-frame clones, some missing. The sample lists over 20,000 clones, less than 90% seen once, with nearly 25% in the top ten. The source was CD4+ or CD8+ T cells sorted from blood, collected in a trial of the OX40 agonist ivuxolimab. The receptors shown here come from an adult with an advanced solid tumor such as melanoma, head and neck, liver or kidney cancer. Each CDR3 is given with its conserved first and last residue. Each record gives: V gene, J gene, D gene, clone size, CDR3 protein, CDR3 DNA. D genes are given only for firm matches. Not all rows give a size; the values are once, few, many and, for expanded clones, a class.

TRBV27	TRBJ2-1	-	-	CASSLSRAVPHEQFF	TGTGCCAGCAGTTTATCGAGGGCCGTTCCCCATGAGCAGTTCTTC
TRBV6-5	TRBJ2-1	-	-	CASGAGPYNEQFF	TGTGCCAGCGGGGCAGGCCCCTACAATGAGCAGTTCTTC
TRBV6-5	TRBJ2-7	-	hyperexpanded	CASSYSGQPYEQYF	TGTGCCAGCAGTTACTCCGGACAGCCCTACGAGCAGTACTTC
TRBV27	TRBJ1-1	-	-	CASSFRVNTEAFF	TGTGCCAGCAGTTTCCGCGTGAACACTGAAGCTTTCTTT
TRBV4-2	TRBJ1-2	-	-	CASSPLASGSGGYTF	TGTGCCAGCAGCCCCTTAGCATCAGGGAGCGGGGGCTACACCTTC
TRBV19	TRBJ1-5	TRBD1	-	CASNPGGNQPQHF	TGTGCCAGTAATCCAGGGGGCAACCAGCCCCAGCATTTT
TRBV7-9	TRBJ2-5	TRBD1	-	CASTNTTGGETQYF	TGTGCCAGCACCAACACGACAGGGGGGGAGACCCAGTACTTC
TRBV4-1	TRBJ1-3	-	-	CASSPTTVSGNTIYF	TGCGCCAGCAGCCCAACTACAGTATCTGGAAACACCATATATTTT
TRBV5-8	TRBJ1-4	-	-	CASSFGYTNEKLFF	TGTGCCAGCAGCTTCGGCTACACAAATGAAAAACTGTTTTTT
TRBV7-9	TRBJ2-1	-	-	CASSSQGSEQFF	TGTGCCAGCAGCTCACAGGGAAGCGAGCAGTTCTTC
TRBV28	TRBJ2-7	TRBD1	-	CASSLTGSYEQYF	TGTGCCAGCAGTTTGACAGGGTCCTACGAGCAGTACTTC
TRBV4-1	TRBJ1-1	-	-	CASSQEEGVNTEAFF	TGCGCCAGCAGCCAAGAAGAGGGGGTGAACACTGAAGCTTTCTTT
TRBV5-1	TRBJ2-5	TRBD2	-	CASSLAVREVQETQYF	TGCGCCAGCAGCTTGGCCGTGCGGGAGGTCCAAGAGACCCAGTACTTC
TRBV5-1	TRBJ2-7	-	-	CASNPAASSYEQYF	TGCGCCAGCAACCCCGCGGCGTCCTCCTACGAGCAGTACTTC
TRBV14	TRBJ2-1	TRBD2	-	CASSQELAGDNEQFF	TGTGCCAGCAGCCAAGAACTAGCGGGAGACAATGAGCAGTTCTTC
TRBV2	TRBJ2-1	-	-	CASTRDNEQFF	TGTGCCAGCACTAGAGACAATGAGCAGTTCTTC
TRBV10-2	TRBJ2-7	TRBD2	-	CASTERLAGAEQYF	TGCGCCAGCACGGAAAGACTAGCGGGAGCCGAGCAGTACTTC
TRBV7-6	TRBJ2-1	TRBD2	-	CASSLGGASGSSHEQFF	TGTGCCAGCAGCTTAGGAGGCGCTAGCGGGAGTAGCCATGAGCAGTTCTTC
TRBV7-8	TRBJ2-1	-	-	CASSFTAYNEQFF	TGTGCCAGCAGCTTTACAGCCTACAATGAGCAGTTCTTC
TRBV29-1	TRBJ2-7	-	-	CSARDNYEQYF	TGCAGCGCAAGGGACAACTACGAGCAGTACTTC
TRBV7-8	TRBJ2-1	TRBD2	-	CASSFGSGRGNEQFF	TGTGCCAGCAGCTTCGGTAGCGGGAGAGGGAATGAGCAGTTCTTC
TRBV6-5	TRBJ2-7	-	-	CASKDNSYEQYF	TGTGCCAGCAAGGACAACTCCTACGAGCAGTACTTC
TRBV6-5	TRBJ1-2	-	-	CASSTGGDYGYTF	TGTGCCAGCAGCACCGGAGGTGACTATGGCTACACCTTC
TRBV19	TRBJ1-2	-	-	CASSIGTVNNYGYTF	TGTGCCAGTAGTATAGGAACAGTGAACAACTATGGCTACACCTTC
TRBV29-1	TRBJ2-4	-	once	CSVGGIGSKNIQYF	TGCAGCGTTGGTGGGATCGGATCCAAAAACATTCAGTACTTC
TRBV7-9	TRBJ2-7	TRBD2	-	CASSSRLAETNYEQYF	TGTGCCAGCAGCTCAAGACTAGCGGAAACGAACTACGAGCAGTACTTC
TRBV25-1	TRBJ1-2	-	-	CASSELGAADGYTF	TGTGCCAGCAGTGAATTAGGGGCGGCAGATGGCTACACCTTC
TRBV4-2	TRBJ1-5	-	-	CASSQDKEGKNQPQHF	TGTGCCAGCAGCCAAGATAAGGAGGGGAAAAACCAGCCCCAGCATTTT
TRBV27	TRBJ2-1	-	-	CASSSSESSYNEQFF	TGTGCCAGCAGCTCTAGCGAGAGCTCCTACAATGAGCAGTTCTTC
TRBV9	TRBJ1-2	-	-	CASSVAGGGNGYTF	TGTGCCAGCAGCGTAGCTGGGGGGGGGAATGGCTACACCTTC
TRBV6-6	TRBJ2-7	TRBD2	-	CASSFASGSYEQYF	TGTGCCAGCAGTTTTGCTAGCGGGAGTTACGAGCAGTACTTC